This T cell receptor (beta chain) was captured in a study of technical replicates of blood from several donors. TCRdb's copy holds only in-frame clones and misses some; the assay was immunoSEQ multiplex PCR. The sample lists about 68,000 clones; 95% to 98% were seen once. Germline V gives CDR1 SGHVS, CDR2 FNYEAQ. The CDR3 spans 16 residues. Trimming took off 5 bases at V and 2 bases at J, with 18 bases between the two ends. The clonotype comes from a human donor in good health. Sequencing used T cells isolated from PBMCs. The chain joins TRBV7-6 to TRBJ2-5, with D perhaps matching TRBD1 (7 bases). CDR3 sequence (DNA): TGTGCCAGCAGCCAGAACGACAGGGAGGTACAAGAGACCCAGTACTTC. Translated, it gives CASSQNDREVQETQYF. The full variable domain, completed using reference TRBV7-6 and TRBJ2-5, is GAGVSQSPRYKVTKRGQDVALRCDPISGHVSLYWYRQALGQGPEFLTYFNYEAQQDKSGLPNDRFSAERPEGSISTLTIQRTEQRDSAMYRCASSQNDREVQETQYFGPGTRLLVL.